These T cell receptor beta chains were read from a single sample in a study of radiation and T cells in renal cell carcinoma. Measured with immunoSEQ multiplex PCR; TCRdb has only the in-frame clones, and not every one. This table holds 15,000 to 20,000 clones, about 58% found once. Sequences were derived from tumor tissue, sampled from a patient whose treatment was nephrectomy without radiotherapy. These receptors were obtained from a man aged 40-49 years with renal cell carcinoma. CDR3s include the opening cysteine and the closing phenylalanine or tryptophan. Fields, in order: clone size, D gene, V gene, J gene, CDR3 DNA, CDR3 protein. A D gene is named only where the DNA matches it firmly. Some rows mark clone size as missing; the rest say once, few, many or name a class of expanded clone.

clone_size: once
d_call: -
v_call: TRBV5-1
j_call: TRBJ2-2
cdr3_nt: TGCGCCAGCAGCTCGGGGGTTTGGAACACCGGGGAGCTGTTTTTT
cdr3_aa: CASSSGVWNTGELFF

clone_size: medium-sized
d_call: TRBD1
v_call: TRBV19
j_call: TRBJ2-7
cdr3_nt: TGTGCCAGTAGTCCCGGGACAGAAACTAACTACGAGCAGTACTTC
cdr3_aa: CASSPGTETNYEQYF

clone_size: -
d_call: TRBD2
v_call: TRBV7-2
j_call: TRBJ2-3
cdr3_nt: TGTGCCAGCAGCTACCGACTAGCGGGGGCAGATACGCAGTATTTT
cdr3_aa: CASSYRLAGADTQYF

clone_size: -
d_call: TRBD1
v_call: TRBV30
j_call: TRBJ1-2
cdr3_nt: TGTGCCTGGTTAAACGGGACAGGGGACGGCTACACCTTC
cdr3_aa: CAWLNGTGDGYTF

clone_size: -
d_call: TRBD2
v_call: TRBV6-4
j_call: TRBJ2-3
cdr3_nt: TGTGCCAGCAGTGACTCGCCTAGCGGGGGGGGCACAGATACGCAGTATTTT
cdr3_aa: CASSDSPSGGGTDTQYF

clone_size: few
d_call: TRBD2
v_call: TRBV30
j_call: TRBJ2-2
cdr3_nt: TGTGCCTGGCGGGGGGGATACACCGGGGAGCTGTTTTTT
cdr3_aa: CAWRGGYTGELFF

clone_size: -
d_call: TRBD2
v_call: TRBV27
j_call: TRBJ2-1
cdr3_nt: TGTGCCAGCAGTCCTCCGGATAGCGGGGGGAATGATGAGCAGTTCTTC
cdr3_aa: CASSPPDSGGNDEQFF

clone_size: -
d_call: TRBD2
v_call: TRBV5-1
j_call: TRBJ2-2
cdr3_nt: TGCGCCAGCAGCCCCCGCCGTGCTGGGACTAGCGGGGAACGCCTGAACACCGGGGAGCTGTTTTTT
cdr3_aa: CASSPRRAGTSGERLNTGELFF

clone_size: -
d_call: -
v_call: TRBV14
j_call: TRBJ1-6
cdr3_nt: TGTGCCAGCAATTGGGCTTGGAATTCACCCCTCCACTTT
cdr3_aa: CASNWAWNSPLHF

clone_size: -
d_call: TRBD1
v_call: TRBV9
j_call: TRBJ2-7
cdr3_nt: TGTGCCAGCAGCGGCTCACAGGGGGCGGCCACCTACGAGCAGTACTTC
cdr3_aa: CASSGSQGAATYEQYF

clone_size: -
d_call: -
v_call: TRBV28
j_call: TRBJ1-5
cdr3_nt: TGTGCCAGCAGTTTTCAGGGTAGGCCGTTCCAGCATTTT
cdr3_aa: CASSFQGRPFQHF

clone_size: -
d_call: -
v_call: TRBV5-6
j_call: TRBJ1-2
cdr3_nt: TGTGCCAGCAGCTTGGGCAGGGCCTACACCTTC
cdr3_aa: CASSLGRAYTF

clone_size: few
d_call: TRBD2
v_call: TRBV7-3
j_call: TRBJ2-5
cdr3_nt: TGTGCCAGCAGCTTAATGGGCGGGGGGGCGTCAGAGACCCAGTACTTC
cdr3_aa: CASSLMGGGASETQYF

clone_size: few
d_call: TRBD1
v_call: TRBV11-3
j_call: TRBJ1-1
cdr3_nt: TGTGCCAGCAGCGCAGGGGGAAAGAACACTGAAGCTTTCTTT
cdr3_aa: CASSAGGKNTEAFF

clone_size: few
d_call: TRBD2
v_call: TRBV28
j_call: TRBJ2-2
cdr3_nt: TGTGCCAGCAGTCTTCCCGGGACTAGTCGCACCGGGGAGCTGTTTTTT
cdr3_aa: CASSLPGTSRTGELFF

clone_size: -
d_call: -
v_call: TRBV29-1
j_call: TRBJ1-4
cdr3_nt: TGCAGCGGACGACTGACGGGGCCGAATAGCGGAAAACTGTTTTTT
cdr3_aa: CSGRLTGPNSGKLFF

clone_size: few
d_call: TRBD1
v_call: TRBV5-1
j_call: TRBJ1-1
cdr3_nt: TGCGCCAGCAGCTGGGGACAGGGGGAAGCTTTCTTT
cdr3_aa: CASSWGQGEAFF

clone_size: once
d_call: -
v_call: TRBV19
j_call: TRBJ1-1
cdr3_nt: TGTGCCAGTAGTTGGGGACGTGGGGAGAACACTGAAGCTTTCTTT
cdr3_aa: CASSWGRGENTEAFF

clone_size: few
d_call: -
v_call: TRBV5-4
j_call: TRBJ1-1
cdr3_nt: TGTGCCAGCAGGTACTCGCAGGGAACTGAAGCTTTCTTT
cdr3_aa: CASRYSQGTEAFF

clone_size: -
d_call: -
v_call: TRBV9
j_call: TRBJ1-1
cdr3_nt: TGTGCCAGCAGCCCCCTCGGTAGTACGTTTGAAGCTTTCTTT
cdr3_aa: CASSPLGSTFEAFF

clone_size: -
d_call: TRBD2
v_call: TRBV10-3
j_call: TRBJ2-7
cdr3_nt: TGTGCCATCAGTAAGGGGACTAGCGGGGGGGCAAACTACGAGCAGTACTTC
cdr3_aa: CAISKGTSGGANYEQYF

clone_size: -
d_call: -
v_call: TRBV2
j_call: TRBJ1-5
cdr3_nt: TGTGCCAGCAGTGAGGCAGAGGGAGTTGGCCAGCCCCAGCATTTT
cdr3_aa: CASSEAEGVGQPQHF

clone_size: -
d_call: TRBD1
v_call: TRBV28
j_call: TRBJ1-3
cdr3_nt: TGTGCCAGCAGCCCCCACAGGGGATCTGGAAACACCATATATTTT
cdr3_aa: CASSPHRGSGNTIYF

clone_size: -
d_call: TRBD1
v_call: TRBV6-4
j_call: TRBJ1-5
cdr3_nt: TGTGCCAGCAGTGATTACTGTCGACAGGGGGAAGGTCAGCCCCAGCATTTT
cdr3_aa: CASSDYCRQGEGQPQHF

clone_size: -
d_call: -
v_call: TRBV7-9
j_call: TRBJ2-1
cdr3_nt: TGTGCCAGCAGCTCTTCCCATTCGAGCTCCTACAATGAGCAGTTCTTC
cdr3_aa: CASSSSHSSSYNEQFF

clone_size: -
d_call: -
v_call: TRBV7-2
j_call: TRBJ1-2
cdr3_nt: TGTGCCAGCAGCTTAAGTGCAAACTATGGCTACACCTTC
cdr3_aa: CASSLSANYGYTF

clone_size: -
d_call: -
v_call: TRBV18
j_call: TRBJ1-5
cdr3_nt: TGTGCCAGCTCACCTAATAGCAATCAGCCCCAGCATTTT
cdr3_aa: CASSPNSNQPQHF

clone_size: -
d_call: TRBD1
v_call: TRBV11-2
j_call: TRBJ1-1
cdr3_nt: TGTGCCAGCAGCTCGGAGGACAGGGGAGCTTTCTTT
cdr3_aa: CASSSEDRGAFF

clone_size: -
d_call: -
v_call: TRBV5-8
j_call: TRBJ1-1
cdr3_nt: TGTGCCAGCAGCTTGCTACAGGGCGGCACTGAAGCTTTCTTT
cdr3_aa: CASSLLQGGTEAFF

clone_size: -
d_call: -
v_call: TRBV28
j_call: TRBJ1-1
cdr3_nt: TGTGCCAGCAGTTTGGCGGGGATTAAAAGAGCTTTCTTT
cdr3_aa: CASSLAGIKRAFF

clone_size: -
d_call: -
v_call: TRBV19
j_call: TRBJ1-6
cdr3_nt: TGTGCCAGTAGTATAGGCAGCGCACCCCTCCACTTT
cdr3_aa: CASSIGSAPLHF

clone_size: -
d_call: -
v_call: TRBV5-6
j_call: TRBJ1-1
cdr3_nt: TGTGCCAGCAGCTTAGACCCCGGCTTCGTGAACACTGAAGCTTTCTTT
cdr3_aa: CASSLDPGFVNTEAFF

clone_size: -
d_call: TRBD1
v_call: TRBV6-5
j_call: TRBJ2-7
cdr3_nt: TGTGCCAGCAGGTCGACAGGGGGTTTGAACGAGCAGTACTTC
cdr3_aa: CASRSTGGLNEQYF

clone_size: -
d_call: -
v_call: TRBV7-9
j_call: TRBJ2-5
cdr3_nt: TGTGCCAGCAGCGCAGTCGTACAGGCCCACGGGGAGACCCAGTACTTC
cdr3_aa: CASSAVVQAHGETQYF

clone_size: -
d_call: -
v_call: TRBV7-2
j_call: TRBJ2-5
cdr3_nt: TGTGCCAGCAGCTCCGGGACACTCCAAGAGACCCAGTACTTC
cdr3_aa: CASSSGTLQETQYF

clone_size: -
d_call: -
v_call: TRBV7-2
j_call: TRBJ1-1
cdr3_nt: TGTGCCAGCACCTTAAGTATTAGTCGGACTGAAGCTTTCTTT
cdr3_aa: CASTLSISRTEAFF

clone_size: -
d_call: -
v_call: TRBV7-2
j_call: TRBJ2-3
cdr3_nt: TGTGCCAGCAGCTTAGCCACTAGTAGGGCAGATACGCAGTATTTT
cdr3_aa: CASSLATSRADTQYF

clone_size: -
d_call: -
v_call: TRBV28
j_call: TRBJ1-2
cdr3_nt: TGTGCCACTCCAGGTGTCGGCAACTATGGCTACACCTTC
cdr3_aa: CATPGVGNYGYTF

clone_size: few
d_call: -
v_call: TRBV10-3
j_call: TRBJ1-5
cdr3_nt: TGTGCCATCAGTGGAGGGTGGAATCAGCCCCAGCATTTT
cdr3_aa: CAISGGWNQPQHF

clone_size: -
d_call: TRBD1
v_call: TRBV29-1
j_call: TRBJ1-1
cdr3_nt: TGCAGCGCCGCGGACAGGGCGATGAACACTGAAGCTTTCTTT
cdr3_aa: CSAADRAMNTEAFF

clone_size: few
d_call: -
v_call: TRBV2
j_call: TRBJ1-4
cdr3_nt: TGTGCCAGCAGTAAGGAATCCTTGGCTAATGAAAAACTGTTTTTT
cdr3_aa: CASSKESLANEKLFF

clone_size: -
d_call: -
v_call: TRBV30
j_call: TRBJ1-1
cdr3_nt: TGTGCCTGGAGAAAGTTTGGCAGGGCTTATAACACTGAAGCTTTCTTT
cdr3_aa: CAWRKFGRAYNTEAFF

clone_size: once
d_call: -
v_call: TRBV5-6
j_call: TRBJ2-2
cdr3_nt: TGTGCCAGCGGGGACCGTGGGACGGGTGCCGGGGAGCTGTTTTTT
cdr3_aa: CASGDRGTGAGELFF

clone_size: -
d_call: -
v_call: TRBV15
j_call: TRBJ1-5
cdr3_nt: TGTGCCACCAGCAGAGATCTAGGACTGAGCAATCAGCCCCAGCATTTT
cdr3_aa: CATSRDLGLSNQPQHF

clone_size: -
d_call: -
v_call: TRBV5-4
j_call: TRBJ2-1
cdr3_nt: TGTGCCAGCAGCCCAGGGAGCAATGAGCAGTTCTTC
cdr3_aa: CASSPGSNEQFF